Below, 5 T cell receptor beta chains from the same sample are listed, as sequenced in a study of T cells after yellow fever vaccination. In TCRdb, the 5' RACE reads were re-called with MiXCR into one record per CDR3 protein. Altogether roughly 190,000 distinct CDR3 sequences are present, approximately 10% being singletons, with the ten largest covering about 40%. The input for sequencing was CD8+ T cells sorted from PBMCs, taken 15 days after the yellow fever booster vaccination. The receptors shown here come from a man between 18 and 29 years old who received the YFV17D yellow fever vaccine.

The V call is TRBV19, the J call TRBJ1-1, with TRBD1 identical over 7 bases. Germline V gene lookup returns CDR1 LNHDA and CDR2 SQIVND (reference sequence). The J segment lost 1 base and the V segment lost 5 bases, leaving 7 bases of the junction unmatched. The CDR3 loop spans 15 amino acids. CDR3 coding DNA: TGTGCCAGTAGTTTCGGGAGGGACAGGAACACTGAAGCTTTCTTT. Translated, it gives CASSFGRDRNTEAFF. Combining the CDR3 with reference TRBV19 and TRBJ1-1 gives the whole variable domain DGGITQSPKYLFRKEGQNVTLSCEQNLNHDAMYWYRQDPGQGLRLIYYSQIVNDFQKGDIAEGYSVSREKKESFPLTVTSAQKNPTAFYLCASSFGRDRNTEAFFGQGTRLTVV.

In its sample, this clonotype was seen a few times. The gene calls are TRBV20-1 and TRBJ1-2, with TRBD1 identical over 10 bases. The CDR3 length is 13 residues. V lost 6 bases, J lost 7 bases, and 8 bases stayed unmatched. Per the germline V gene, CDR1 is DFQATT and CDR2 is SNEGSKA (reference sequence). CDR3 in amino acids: CSASTGGIFGYTF. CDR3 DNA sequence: TGCAGTGCGTCGACAGGGGGCATTTTTGGCTACACCTTC.

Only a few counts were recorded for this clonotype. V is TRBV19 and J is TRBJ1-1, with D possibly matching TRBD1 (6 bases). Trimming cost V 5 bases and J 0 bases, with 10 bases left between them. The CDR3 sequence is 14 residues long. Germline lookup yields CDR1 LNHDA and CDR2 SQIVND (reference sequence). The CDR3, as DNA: TGTGCCAGTAGTTCAGGGGCGATGAACACTGAAGCTTTCTTT. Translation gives CASSSGAMNTEAFF.

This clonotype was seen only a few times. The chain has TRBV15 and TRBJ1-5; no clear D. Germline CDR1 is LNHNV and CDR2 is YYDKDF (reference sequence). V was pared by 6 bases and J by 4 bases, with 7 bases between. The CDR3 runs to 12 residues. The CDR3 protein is CATSWENQPQHF. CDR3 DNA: TGTGCCACCAGTTGGGAGAATCAGCCCCAGCATTTT.

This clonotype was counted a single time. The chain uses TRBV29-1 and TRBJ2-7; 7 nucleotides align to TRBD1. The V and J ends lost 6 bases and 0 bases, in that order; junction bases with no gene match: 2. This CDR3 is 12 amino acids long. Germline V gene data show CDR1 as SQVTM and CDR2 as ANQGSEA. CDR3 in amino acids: CSVGTDSYEQYF. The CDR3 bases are TGCAGCGTCGGGACAGACTCCTACGAGCAGTACTTC.